There are a few counts of the clone carrying this T cell receptor (beta chain). Its antigen is not identified. This sample is drawn from a study of CD8 T cells in ankylosing spondylitis. General study points: Reports say disease-linked clones showed up significantly more in matched ankylosing spondylitis synovial fluid. For ankylosing spondylitis blood, a TCR beta motif of several highly homologous variants appeared characteristic. CD8+ disease-linked clones were present at relatively low frequencies in blood. Prior work had noted some motif variants in reactive arthritis blood and synovial fluid.

It was by quantitative 5'-RACE with molecular barcodes that TCR beta libraries were made. TCRdb reprocessed the 5' RACE reads with MiXCR, giving one entry per CDR3 protein. The repertoire consists of more than 650,000 distinct CDR3 sequences, with about 10% occurring once and the leading ten covering under 0.6%. The V end was cut by 0 bases, the J end by 0 bases, with 10 bases between. CDR1 and CDR2 (germline): SGDLS, YYNGEE. This CDR3 spans 16 amino acids. This chain connects TRBV9 to TRBJ2-4; D perhaps matches TRBD2 (5 bases). The TCR was taken from a male donor with ankylosing spondylitis. Sequencing input: blood, either unsorted or a sorted T cell fraction (not recorded which). CDR3 sequence: CASSVGGVLAKNIQYF. The CDR3 DNA follows: TGTGCCAGCAGCGTAGGGGGAGTTCTAGCCAAAAACATTCAGTACTTC.